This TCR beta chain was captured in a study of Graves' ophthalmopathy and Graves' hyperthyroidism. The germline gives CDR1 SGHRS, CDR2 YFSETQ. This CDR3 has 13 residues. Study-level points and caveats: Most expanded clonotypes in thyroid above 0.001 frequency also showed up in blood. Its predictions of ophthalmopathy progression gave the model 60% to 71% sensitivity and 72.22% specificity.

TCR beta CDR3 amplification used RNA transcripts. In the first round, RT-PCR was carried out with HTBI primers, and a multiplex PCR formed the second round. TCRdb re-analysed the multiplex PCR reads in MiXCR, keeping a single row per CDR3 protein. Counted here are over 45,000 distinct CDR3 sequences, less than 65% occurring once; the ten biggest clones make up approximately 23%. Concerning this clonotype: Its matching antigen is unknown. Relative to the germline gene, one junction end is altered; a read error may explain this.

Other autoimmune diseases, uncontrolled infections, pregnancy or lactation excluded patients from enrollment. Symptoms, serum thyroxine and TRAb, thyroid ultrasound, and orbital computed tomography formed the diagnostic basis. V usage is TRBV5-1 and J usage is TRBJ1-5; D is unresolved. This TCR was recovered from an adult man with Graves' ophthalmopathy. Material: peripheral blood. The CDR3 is CASRLRGNQPQHF. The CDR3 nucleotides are TGTGCCAGCAGGTTGCGAGGCAATCAGCCCCAGCATTTT.